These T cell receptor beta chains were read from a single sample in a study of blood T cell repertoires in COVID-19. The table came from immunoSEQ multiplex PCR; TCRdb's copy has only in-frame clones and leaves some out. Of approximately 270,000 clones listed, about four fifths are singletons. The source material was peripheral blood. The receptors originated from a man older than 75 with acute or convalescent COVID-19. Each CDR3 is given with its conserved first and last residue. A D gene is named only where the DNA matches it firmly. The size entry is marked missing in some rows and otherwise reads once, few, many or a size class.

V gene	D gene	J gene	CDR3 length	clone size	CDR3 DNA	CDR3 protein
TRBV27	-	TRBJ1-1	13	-	TGTGCCAGCAACAGGGCGGGGGACACTGAAGCTTTCTTT	CASNRAGDTEAFF
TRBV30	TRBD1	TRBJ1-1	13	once	TGTGCCTGGAACACAGGGGGAGGAACTGAAGCTTTCTTT	CAWNTGGGTEAFF
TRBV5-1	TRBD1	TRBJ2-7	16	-	TGCGCCAGCAGCTTGGGGGGACAGGGGTTTTCCTACGAGCAGTACTTC	CASSLGGQGFSYEQYF
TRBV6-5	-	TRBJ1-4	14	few	TGTGCCAGCAGAACACAGGGATATAATGAAAAACTGTTTTTT	CASRTQGYNEKLFF
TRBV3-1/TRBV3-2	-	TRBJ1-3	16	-	TGTGCCAGCAGCCAACTTGCTATGTTAACGGGAAACACCATATATTTT	CASSQLAMLTGNTIYF
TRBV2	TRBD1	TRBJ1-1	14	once	TGTGCCAGCATCGCGGACAGGGCGATTAATGAAGCTTTCTTT	CASIADRAINEAFF
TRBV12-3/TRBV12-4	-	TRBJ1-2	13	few	TGTGCCAGCAGTCAAACTGACAGCTATGGCTACACCTTC	CASSQTDSYGYTF
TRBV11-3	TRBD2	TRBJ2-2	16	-	TGTGCCAGCAGCTTAGGACTAGCGGTGAACACCGGGGAGCTGTTTTTT	CASSLGLAVNTGELFF
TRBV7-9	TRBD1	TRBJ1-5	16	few	TGTGCCAGCAGCTCCAGTGGGACAGGGGCCAATCAGCCCCAGCATTTT	CASSSSGTGANQPQHF
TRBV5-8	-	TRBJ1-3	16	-	TGTGCCAGCAGCTCGCCAGGCAGGGGACAAGGAAACACCATATATTTT	CASSSPGRGQGNTIYF
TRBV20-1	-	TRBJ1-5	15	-	TGCAGTGCTAGTGGATTAGGAGGGATCTACCAGCCCCAGCATTTT	CSASGLGGIYQPQHF
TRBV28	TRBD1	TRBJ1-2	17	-	TGTGCCAGCAGTTCCGGGACAGGGGCTACACTTTTGAATGGCTACACCTTC	CASSSGTGATLLNGYTF
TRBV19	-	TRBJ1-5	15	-	TGTGCCAGTAGGCACGACAGGTCCTTTAATCAGCCCCAGCATTTT	CASRHDRSFNQPQHF
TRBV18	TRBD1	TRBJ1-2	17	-	TGTGCCAGCTCACGAACCGGGACAGGGCTTTCTAACTATGGCTACACCTTC	CASSRTGTGLSNYGYTF
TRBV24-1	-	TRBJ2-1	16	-	TGTGCCACCAGTGATTTGGCCGGGGTCACCTACAATGAGCAGTTCTTC	CATSDLAGVTYNEQFF
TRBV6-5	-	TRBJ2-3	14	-	TGTGCCAGCAGTCTACTAGGGCAGACAGATACGCAGTATTTT	CASSLLGQTDTQYF
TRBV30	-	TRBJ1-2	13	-	TGTGCCTGGAGGGAAGCGGGCGTATATGGCTACACCTTC	CAWREAGVYGYTF
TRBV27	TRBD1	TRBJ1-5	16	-	TGTGCCAGCAGTTCGTCCTGGACAGGGGGTGATCAGCCCCAGCATTTT	CASSSSWTGGDQPQHF
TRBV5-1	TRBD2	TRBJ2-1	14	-	TGCGCCAGCAGCGGCGTACTAGCGGGGGGCAAGCAGTTCTTC	CASSGVLAGGKQFF
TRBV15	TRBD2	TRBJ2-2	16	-	TGTGCCACCAGCAGAGGACGCGGGAGAATCACCGGGGAGCTGTTTTTT	CATSRGRGRITGELFF
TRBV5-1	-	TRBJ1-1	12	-	TGCGCCAGCAGCTTAGAGGCCACTGAAGCTTTCTTT	CASSLEATEAFF
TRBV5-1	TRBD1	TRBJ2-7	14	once	TGCGCCAGCAGGCCGACAGGGAAGAGCTACGAGCAGTACTTC	CASRPTGKSYEQYF
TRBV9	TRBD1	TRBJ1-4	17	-	TGTGCCAGCAGCGGGGGACAGGGACTAGCAACTAATGAAAAACTGTTTTTT	CASSGGQGLATNEKLFF
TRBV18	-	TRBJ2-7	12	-	TGTGCCAGCACCTCCGGGGTCTACGAGCAGTACTTC	CASTSGVYEQYF
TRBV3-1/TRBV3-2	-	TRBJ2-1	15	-	TGTGCCAGCAGCCAAGTGAGGGTATCCAGAAATGAGCAGTTCTTC	CASSQVRVSRNEQFF
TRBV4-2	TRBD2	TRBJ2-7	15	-	TGTGCCAGCAGCCAAGAACTAGCGGGATCCTACGAGCAGTACTTC	CASSQELAGSYEQYF
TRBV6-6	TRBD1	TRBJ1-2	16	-	TGTGCCAGCAGATCCCCTCCGGGACAGACGAACTATGGCTACACCTTC	CASRSPPGQTNYGYTF
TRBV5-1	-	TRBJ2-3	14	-	TGCGCCAGCAGCTTGGCCCAGACCACAGGTACGCAGTATTTT	CASSLAQTTGTQYF
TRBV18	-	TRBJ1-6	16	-	TGTGCCAGCTCACCCTACAGAGGGGACTTATCCCCCCCCCTCCACTTT	CASSPYRGDLSPPLHF
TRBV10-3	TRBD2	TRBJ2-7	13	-	TGTGCCATCAGGCCGACTAGCGGAGAAGAGCAGTACTTC	CAIRPTSGEEQYF
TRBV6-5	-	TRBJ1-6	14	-	TGTGCCAGCAGCGCGGGACGGGATAATTCACCCCTCCACTTT	CASSAGRDNSPLHF
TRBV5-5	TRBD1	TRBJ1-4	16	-	TGTGCCAGCAGCTTGATGTGGACAGGGTGGAATGAAAAACTGTTTTTT	CASSLMWTGWNEKLFF
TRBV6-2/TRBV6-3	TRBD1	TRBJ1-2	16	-	TGTGCCAGCAGCCCTTCCGGAACCAGGGGGAACTATGGCTACACCTTC	CASSPSGTRGNYGYTF
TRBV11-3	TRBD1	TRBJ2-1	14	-	TGTGCCAGCAGCCCAGGGGGCCCGGGTAATGAGCAGTTCTTC	CASSPGGPGNEQFF
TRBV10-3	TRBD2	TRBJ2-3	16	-	TGTGCCATCAGGGCAGCGGGAGGGTTGGGCACAGATACGCAGTATTTT	CAIRAAGGLGTDTQYF
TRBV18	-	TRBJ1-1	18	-	TGTGCCAGCTCACCTGGACGATCCCCCCGGGGGTCGACCACTGAAGCTTTCTTT	CASSPGRSPRGSTTEAFF
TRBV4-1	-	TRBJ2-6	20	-	TGCGCCAGCAGCCCAAGAAGGAGGACGGACGTTAGCTCTGGGGCCAACGTCCTGACTTTC	CASSPRRRTDVSSGANVLTF
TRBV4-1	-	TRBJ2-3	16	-	TGCGCCAGCAGCCAAGGAATAGCGGCTAGCACAGATACGCAGTATTTT	CASSQGIAASTDTQYF
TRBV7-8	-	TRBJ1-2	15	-	TGTGCCAGCAGCTCCGGCGGGGGAGGGAACTATGGCTACACCTTC	CASSSGGGGNYGYTF
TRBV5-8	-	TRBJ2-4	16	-	TGTGCCAGCAGCTTGTTAGGAGAGCTAGCCAAAAACATTCAGTACTTC	CASSLLGELAKNIQYF
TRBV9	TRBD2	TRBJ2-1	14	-	TGTGCCAGCAGCGTCCAGCGGGAGGGGAATGAGCAGTTCTTC	CASSVQREGNEQFF
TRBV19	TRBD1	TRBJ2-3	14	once	TGTGCCAGTAGTAGGGACAGGAGCACAGATACGCAGTATTTT	CASSRDRSTDTQYF
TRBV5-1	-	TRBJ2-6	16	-	TGCGCCAGCAGCCTGCGGGGAGGCACTGGGGCCAACGTCCTGACTTTC	CASSLRGGTGANVLTF
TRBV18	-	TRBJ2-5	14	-	TGTGCCAGCTCACCACGACAGATGGTGGAGACCCAGTACTTC	CASSPRQMVETQYF
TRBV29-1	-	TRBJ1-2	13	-	TGCAGCGTCGTACAGGGAGCTAACTATGGCTACACCTTC	CSVVQGANYGYTF
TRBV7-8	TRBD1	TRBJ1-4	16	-	TGTGCCAGCAGCTTACCTGGACAGGGGGAGAATGAAAAACTGTTTTTT	CASSLPGQGENEKLFF